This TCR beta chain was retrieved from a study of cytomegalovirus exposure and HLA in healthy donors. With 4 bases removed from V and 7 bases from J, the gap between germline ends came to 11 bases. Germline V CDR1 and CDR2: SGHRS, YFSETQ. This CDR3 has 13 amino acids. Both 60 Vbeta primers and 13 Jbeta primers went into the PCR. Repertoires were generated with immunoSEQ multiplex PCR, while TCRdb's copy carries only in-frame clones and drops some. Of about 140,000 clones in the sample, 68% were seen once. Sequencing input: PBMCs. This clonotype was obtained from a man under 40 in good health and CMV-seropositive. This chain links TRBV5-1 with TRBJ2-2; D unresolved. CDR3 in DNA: TGCGCCAGCAGCCAAGACACGAACGGGGAGCTGTTTTTT. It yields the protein CASSQDTNGELFF.